This T cell receptor (beta chain) was observed in a study of cytomegalovirus exposure and HLA in healthy donors listed by TCRdb under 2017. Describing the broader study: According to an earlier analysis of a few hundred of the donors, some 180 million T cells yielded 117 million unique TCR beta sequences and about 280 Gb of sequence data. About 300 gigabases of sequencing data and 70 million to 100 million unique TCR sequences were included in an early release covering under 650 HLA-typed donors. The genetic ancestry cluster associated with self-reported Caucasian donors included about 84% of the 398 genotyped donors. The study was designed to test whether signatures of past pathogen exposure could be identified by cataloging public T cell receptors. The T cell repertoires of several hundred subjects were profiled by immunosequencing and related to cytomegalovirus serostatus. Along with the roughly 610-subject first cohort, a separate validation cohort of some 130 different subjects was used. High-throughput TCR immunosequencing, statistical association of individual TCRs with disease status, and machine learning were combined to predict cytomegalovirus infection status. In a later analysis, previously published TCR beta repertoires from more than 500 donors were re-analyzed and high-resolution HLA genotyping was added so that TCR occurrence patterns could be studied. The later analysis used no new phenotypic data to find candidate immune exposures, relying instead on TCR beta sequences and their occurrence across donors. An earlier analysis of several hundred of the donors applied high-throughput TCR beta sequencing to assess whether each TCR beta V gene segment acted as functional or pseudogenic. Donor age, sex, ethnicity and CMV serostatus were compiled together with the repertoire data. In a later genetic analysis, genome-wide SNP genotypes for about three fifths of the roughly 670 donors were used, and that subset was treated as a discovery cohort. Every discovery cohort repertoire had been produced on one sequencing platform. HLA typing covered class I and class II loci at four-digit resolution. Typing coverage varied by locus: 629-630 donors for A, B, C, DRB1 and DQB1; about 520 for DQA1; more than 600 for DPA1; approximately 490 for DPB1. Because of strong linkage in the cohort, roughly five DR-DQ haplotypes were treated as single units for association and clustering. On average, around 200,000 unique TCR beta nucleotide sequences were sequenced per donor among some 420 genotyped donors of the cohort, with roughly 18% of those sequences being non-productive. Paper-wide results and their limitations: According to a later genetic analysis, donors in an Asian-associated ancestry cluster had fewer N-insertions in productive TCRs than the roughly 700-donor mean. While some public TCRs were present in many individuals, most TCR sequences turned up only very rarely across donors. A later genetic analysis associated a missense DCLRE1C variant with V-gene and J-gene trimming of TCR beta chains, and an independent cohort replicated the association. A later analysis found that most CMV-associated TCR beta chains appeared HLA-restricted, with HLA associations seemingly driven largely by CMV exposure. A total of about 150 TCR beta chains were listed by the study as associated with cytomegalovirus. In a later analysis, the rate of TCR association differed among HLA loci, with DRB1 alleles having the most associated TCRs and HLA-C alleles having the fewest. This cohort had only TCR beta chains sequenced, and the lack of alpha or paired-chain data limited which features could be detected. Compared with equally common non-associated chains, HLA-associated TCR beta chains in a later analysis were more clonally expanded and had lower generation probabilities. Linkage disequilibrium might explain the correlated functional status among segregating V segments, but an unknown experimental factor could not be excluded. For the cohort, immune exposure information was limited to CMV serostatus. It was suggested by the authors that the approach could potentially be generalized to other disease states and immunological phenotypes. Broadly in line with IMGT annotations, most TCR beta V segments showed up in productive rearrangements about 90% or about 30% of the time in an earlier analysis of roughly 590 of the donors. Sequencing depth was assumed to be roughly uniform across donors in the presence/absence analyses, though that assumption may not hold. A few of the identified cytomegalovirus-associated TCR beta chains were confirmed in vitro to be specific for cytomegalovirus antigens. Cytomegalovirus status was reported to be diagnosed by the classifier with high specificity and sensitivity in both the original and validation cohorts. Because HLA typing was missing for some donors at each locus, association tests included only the typed subset. A later analysis associated around 16,000 TCR beta sequences with specific HLA alleles at a false discovery rate of 0.05. Assigning TCR associations to individual alleles was difficult when HLA alleles, especially DR and DQ, strongly co-occurred. The sequencing pipeline was judged likely to have produced a cluster of highly shared sequence variants as a technical artifact. A further reported finding was that TCR beta sequences accurately predicted the HLA-A and HLA-B alleles for most subjects in the first cohort. According to a later analysis, parvovirus B19, influenza, CMV and Epstein-Barr virus appeared linked to several top co-occurrence clusters. About 17 rarely observed V segments, including chromosome 9 orphons, were excluded from the earlier analysis of just under 600 of the donors because counts were too low.

The cohort consisted of hundreds of healthy bone marrow donors. At the time of sampling, every cohort member was nominally healthy, though immune exposures that went unrecorded were likely present. The donor tested CMV seropositive, placing the donor among the approximately 290 seropositive members of the cohort. A peripheral blood sample was collected from each donor, and TCR beta sequencing was performed on peripheral blood mononuclear cells. Genomic DNA was extracted from the blood cell samples with the Qiagen DNeasy Blood Extraction Kit. This clone appeared once. This clone's antigen is unknown. No much larger clone is present one base from it, and per-base qualities are unavailable. To prepare the library, the immunoSEQ multiplex PCR assay was applied. For the multiplex PCR, a mixture combining 60 forward primers for TCR Vbeta segments and 13 reverse primers for TCR Jbeta segments was used. The CDR3 region of rearranged TCR beta genes was amplified from genomic DNA with a multiplex PCR assay. The amplified TCR beta libraries were sequenced on the Illumina HiSeq System as 87-base-pair reads. The source study handled its data this way. A later analysis counted 65 million to 90 million unique TCR beta chains across the roughly 700 repertoires, and 10 million to 11 million of these chains were shared by at least two donors. Raw reads were error-corrected and collapsed into unique sequences with a nearest-neighbor algorithm that merged closely related sequences to remove PCR and sequencing errors. V, D and J gene segments were assigned by aligning CDR3 sequences to IMGT reference sequences. For a sequence to be retained, at least a six-nucleotide match to both a V gene segment and a J gene segment was required. Rearrangements were classified as productive when the CDR3 lacked stop codons and remained in frame with V and J, and all other rearrangements were classified as non-productive. Following IMGT convention, CDR3 was defined as the stretch from the second conserved V-encoded cysteine up to the conserved J-encoded phenylalanine. The earlier analysis of some 550 of the donors excluded any sequence lacking an unambiguous match to a single V gene segment. An earlier analysis of a few hundred of the donors classified V segments as functional when productive rearrangements were above 56.7% and as segregating when the standard deviation between donors was above 5%. A statistical classification framework was built for diagnosing cytomegalovirus status from the catalog of TCR beta chain sequences. V and J gene assignment, in a later analysis, came from comparing TCR nucleotide sequences with IMGT/GENE-DB human TR gene sequences. A later analysis assigned CDR3 sequences and most-parsimonious VDJ recombination scenarios with the TCRdist pipeline. A later analysis defined each TCR beta chain by its CDR3 amino acid sequence plus V-gene family, and excluded reads lacking a unique V-gene family. As a way to deal with suspected cross-contamination and a sequencing artifact, a later analysis dropped 450 to 600 nucleotide sequences that were highly shared and had low generation probability. For each public chain, a later analysis derived a clonal expansion index from normalized ranks of inferred template counts within each repertoire. A later analysis computed generation probabilities with a VDJ recombination model fitted to out-of-frame rearrangements, and checked the results against IGoR. In a later analysis, TCR-TCR, TCR-HLA and TCR-CMV co-occurrence was scored with hypergeometric tests, and a repertoire-size bias correction was applied to TCR pairs. In a later analysis, false discovery rates were estimated by permuting HLA or CMV assignments 20 times. In a later analysis, co-occurring TCRs were grouped using DBSCAN, with TCRdist sequence similarity added in when clustering inside HLA-allele-positive subsets. For co-occurrence clustering, repertoires with fewer than 30,000 or more than 120,000 public chains were excluded, along with four or five repertoires with anomalous nucleotide sharing. TCRdb's version of the immuneACCESS table is confined to in-frame rearrangements and falls short of the full clone set. An unresolved V gene accounts for under half of the shortfall where checked; the remainder is of unknown origin. From that table come the V and J calls and clone size; the DNA was used to work out D and trimming. For this sample the table gives 98,000 or so clones, of which 76% were detected only once. The ten largest clones represent about 5.4% of the sample.

This TCR derives from a woman aged 18-29 years in good health and CMV-seropositive. Sequencing was done on a sample of PBMCs.

The CDR3 amino acid sequence is: CAWRGTSGIGNNEQFF. The DNA reads TGTGCCTGGAGGGGGACTAGCGGGATAGGCAACAATGAGCAGTTCTTC. The rearrangement combines TRBV30 with TRBJ2-1; TRBD2 aligns with 13 central bases. Reading the germline V gene (reference sequence) gives CDR1 GTSNPN and CDR2 SVGIG. V loses 3 bases at its end and J loses 5 bases; junction bases beyond the gene matches: 7. The CDR3, cysteine through phenylalanine, is 16 amino acids long. Of all the DNA, just the CDR3 is kept, 48 bases in frame from base 1.